This TCR beta chain is from a study of blood T cell repertoires in COVID-19. Germline CDR1 SEHNR, CDR2 FQNEAQ (reference sequence). This CDR3 contains 18 residues. The V gene end was trimmed by 5 bases and the J gene end by 4 bases; junction bases not matched to a gene: 13. The table came from immunoSEQ multiplex PCR; TCRdb's copy has only in-frame clones and leaves some out. The sample records about 250,000 clones, 88% being singletons. The origin of this receptor is a woman between 45 and 60 years old who had recovered from COVID-19. What was sequenced was PBMCs or T cells enriched from blood (not recorded which). The J gene is TRBJ2-2, the V gene TRBV7-9, with 10 bases aligning to TRBD2. CDR3 protein: CASSPKVRLAGVTGELFF. The CDR3 region has the DNA TGTGCCAGCAGCCCCAAGGTTAGGCTAGCGGGAGTCACCGGGGAGCTGTTTTTT. Complete variable domain (other parts from reference TRBV7-9 and TRBJ2-2): DTGVSQNPRHKITKRGQNVTFRCDPISEHNRLYWYRQTLGQGPEFLTYFQNEAQLEKSRLLSDRFSAERPKGSFSTLEIQRTEQGDSAMYLCASSPKVRLAGVTGELFFGEGSRLTVL.